This TCR beta chain was observed in a study of T cell responses to AZD1222 COVID-19 vaccine. General study points: Repertoires in all cases were sampled only once the peak T cell response had passed.

J lost 5 bases, V lost 4 bases, and 6 bases had no gene match. The CDR3 runs 15 residues. The germline V gene has CDR1 MNHEY and CDR2 SVGAGI. The protocol was immunoSEQ multiplex PCR, while the TCRdb copy is restricted to in-frame clones and leaves out a portion. In the table there are about 86,000 clones, roughly 90% of which are singletons. As regards this clone: Its matching antigen is unknown.

This TCR derives from an adult who received the AZD1222 COVID-19 vaccine. The chain uses TRBV6-5 and TRBJ1-2; TRBD1 aligns across 11 bases. The starting material was peripheral blood, obtained 28 days after the second AZD1222 dose. The DNA of the CDR3 is TGTGCCAGCAGTTCACCGGGACAGGGGGTATATGGCTACACCTTC. It encodes CASSSPGQGVYGYTF.